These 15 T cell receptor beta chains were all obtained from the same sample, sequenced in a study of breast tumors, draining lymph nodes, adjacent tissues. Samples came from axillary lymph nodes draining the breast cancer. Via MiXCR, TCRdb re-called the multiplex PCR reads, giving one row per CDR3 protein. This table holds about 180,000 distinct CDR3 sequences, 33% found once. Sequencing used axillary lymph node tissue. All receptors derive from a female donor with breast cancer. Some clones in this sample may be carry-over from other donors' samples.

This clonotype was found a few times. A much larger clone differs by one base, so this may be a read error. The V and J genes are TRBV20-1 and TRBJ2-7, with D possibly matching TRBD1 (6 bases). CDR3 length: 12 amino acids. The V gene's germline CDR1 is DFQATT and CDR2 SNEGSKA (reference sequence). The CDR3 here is CSGIQGFNEPYF. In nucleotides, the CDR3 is TGCAGTGGAATACAGGGTTTCAACGAGCCGTACTTC.

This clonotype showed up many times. This CDR3 reads CASNSGQLENTIYF. The CDR3 coding sequence is TGTGCCAGCAACTCGGGGCAGTTGGAAAACACCATATATTTT. The chain combines TRBV7-2 with TRBJ1-3, with D maybe TRBD1 (5 bases). Looked up from germline, CDR1 is SGHTA and CDR2 is FQGNSA. The CDR3 extends over 14 amino acids. The V gene lost 7 bases and the J gene lost 6 bases, with 16 bases spanning the gap.

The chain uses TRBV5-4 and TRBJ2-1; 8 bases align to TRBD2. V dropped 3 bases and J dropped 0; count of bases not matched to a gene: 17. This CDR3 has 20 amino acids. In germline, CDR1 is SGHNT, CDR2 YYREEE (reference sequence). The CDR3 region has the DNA TGTGCCAGCAGCTCGTACCGGCAGGCGGGAGGTTCCACCTCCTACAATGAGCAGTTCTTC. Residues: CASSSYRQAGGSTSYNEQFF.

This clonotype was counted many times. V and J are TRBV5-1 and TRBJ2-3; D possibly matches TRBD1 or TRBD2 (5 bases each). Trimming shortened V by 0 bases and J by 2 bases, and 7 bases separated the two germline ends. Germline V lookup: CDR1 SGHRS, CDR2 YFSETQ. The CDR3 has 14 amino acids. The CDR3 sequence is CASSLVGATDTQYF. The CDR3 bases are TGCGCCAGCAGCTTGGTCGGGGCCACAGATACGCAGTATTTT.

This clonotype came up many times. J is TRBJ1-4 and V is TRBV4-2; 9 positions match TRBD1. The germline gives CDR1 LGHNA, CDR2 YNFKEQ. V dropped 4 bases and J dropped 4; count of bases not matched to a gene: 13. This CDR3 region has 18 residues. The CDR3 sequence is CASSPPPDYRGLNEKLFF. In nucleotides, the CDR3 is TGTGCCAGCAGCCCACCCCCCGACTACAGGGGGCTTAATGAAAAACTGTTTTTT.

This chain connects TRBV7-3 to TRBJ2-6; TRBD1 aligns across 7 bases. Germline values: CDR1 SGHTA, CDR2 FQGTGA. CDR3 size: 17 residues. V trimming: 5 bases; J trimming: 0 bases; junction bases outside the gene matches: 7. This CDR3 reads CASSPRQGHSGANVLTF. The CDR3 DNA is TGTGCCAGCAGCCCCCGACAGGGTCACTCTGGGGCCAACGTCCTGACTTTC.

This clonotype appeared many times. The chain's CDR3 is CASSPTTVTYEQYF. The CDR3 bases are TGTGCCAGCAGCCCAACGACAGTTACCTACGAGCAGTACTTC. The rearrangement uses TRBV7-9 and TRBJ2-7; TRBD1 is a possible D gene (5 bases). Germline loops: CDR1 SEHNR, CDR2 FQNEAQ (reference sequence). V was trimmed by 5 bases and J by 2 bases, leaving 13 bases between them. The CDR3 has 14 residues.

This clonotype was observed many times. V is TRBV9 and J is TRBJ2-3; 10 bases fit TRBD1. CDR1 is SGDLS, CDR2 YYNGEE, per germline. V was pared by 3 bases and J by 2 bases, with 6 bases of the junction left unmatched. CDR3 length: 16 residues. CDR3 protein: CASSAPDRGVTDTQYF. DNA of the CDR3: TGTGCCAGCAGCGCCCCGGACAGGGGGGTCACAGATACGCAGTATTTT.

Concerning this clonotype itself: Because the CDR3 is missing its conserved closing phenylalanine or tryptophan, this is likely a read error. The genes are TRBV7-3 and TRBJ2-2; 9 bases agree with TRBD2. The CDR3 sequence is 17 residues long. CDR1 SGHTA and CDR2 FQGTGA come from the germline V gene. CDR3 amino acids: CAGSLNLAGLHTGELFL. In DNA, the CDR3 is TGTGCCGGCAGCTTAAATCTAGCGGGGCTACACACCGGGGAGCTGTTTTTG.

DNA for the CDR3: TGTGCCAGCAGTGAACAGGGCAGGGACGGCTACACCTTC. This codes for CASSEQGRDGYTF. The gene calls are TRBV2 and TRBJ1-2; D perhaps matches TRBD1 (5 bases). V lost 2 bases to trimming and J lost 8 bases, with 12 bases between them. The CDR3 is 13 amino acids. Germline CDR1 SNHLY, CDR2 FYNNEI.

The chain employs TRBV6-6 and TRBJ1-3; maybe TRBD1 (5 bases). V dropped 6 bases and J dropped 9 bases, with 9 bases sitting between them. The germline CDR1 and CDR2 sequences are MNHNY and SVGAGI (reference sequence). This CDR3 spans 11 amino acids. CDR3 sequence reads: CASRSGTTIYF. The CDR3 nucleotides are TGTGCCAGCAGATCCGGGACCACCATATATTTT.

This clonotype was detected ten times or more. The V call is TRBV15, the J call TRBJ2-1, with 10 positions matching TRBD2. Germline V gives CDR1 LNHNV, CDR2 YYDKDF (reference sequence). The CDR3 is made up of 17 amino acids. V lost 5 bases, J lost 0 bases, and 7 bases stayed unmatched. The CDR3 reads CATSGKLAGSSYNEQFF. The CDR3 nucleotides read TGTGCCACCAGCGGAAAACTAGCGGGGTCCTCCTACAATGAGCAGTTCTTC.

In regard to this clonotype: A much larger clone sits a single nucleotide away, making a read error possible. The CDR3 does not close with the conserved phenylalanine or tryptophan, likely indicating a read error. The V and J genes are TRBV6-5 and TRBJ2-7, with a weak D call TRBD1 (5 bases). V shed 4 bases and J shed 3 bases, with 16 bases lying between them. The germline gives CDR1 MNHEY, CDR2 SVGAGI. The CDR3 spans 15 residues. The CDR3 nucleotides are TGTGCCAGCAGTTTTTTGGTCGCAGGGTACTACGAGCAGTACTTA. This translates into CASSFLVAGYYEQYL.

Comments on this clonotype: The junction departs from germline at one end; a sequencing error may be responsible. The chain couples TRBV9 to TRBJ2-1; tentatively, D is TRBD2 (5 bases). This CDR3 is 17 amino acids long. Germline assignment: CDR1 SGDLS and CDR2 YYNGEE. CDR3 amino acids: CASSVVARGSSYTEQFF. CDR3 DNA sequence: TGTGCCAGCAGCGTAGTAGCGAGAGGGAGTTCCTACACTGAGCAGTTCTTC.

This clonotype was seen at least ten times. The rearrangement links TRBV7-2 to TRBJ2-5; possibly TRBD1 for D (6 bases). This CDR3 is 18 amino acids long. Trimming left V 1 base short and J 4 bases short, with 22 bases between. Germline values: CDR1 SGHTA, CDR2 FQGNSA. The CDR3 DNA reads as TGTGCCAGCAGCTTAGGTCCCTGGACAGCAGTTGCGATAGAGACCCAGTACTTC. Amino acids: CASSLGPWTAVAIETQYF.